The clone carrying this TCR beta chain is a singleton in its sample. Its antigen is not identified. The data were obtained in a study of response to subunit inactivated influenza vaccine. The study's findings and limits: Seasonal influenza vaccination, on each occasion, was suggested by the authors to recruit few new T cells.

The germline V gene encodes CDR1 SGHDT and CDR2 YYEEEE. V shed 7 bases and J shed 7 bases, with 18 bases lying between them. The CDR3 totals 14 residues. MiXCR, run by TCRdb on the RT-PCR reads, gives a single entry per CDR3 protein. Of hundreds of thousands of distinct CDR3 sequences listed, less than 8% are singletons. The clonotype comes from a man between 50 and 75 years old who received an inactivated influenza vaccine. The rearrangement links TRBV5-6 to TRBJ2-1; possibly TRBD1 for D (5 bases). Sample: PBMCs from blood, taken around 25 months after vaccination. Here the CDR3 DNA reads TGTGCCAGCGGCCTGGGGCTGGGTGGAAATGAGCAGTTCTTC. Its translation: CASGLGLGGNEQFF.